This entry features one TCR beta chain sequence. Its antigen is still unknown. These data belong to a study of cytomegalovirus exposure and HLA in healthy donors. The overall study: As an earlier analysis found, roughly 180 million T cells yielded 95 million to 130 million unique TCR beta sequences.

Study-wide findings and caveats: Most CMV-associated TCR beta chains were later found to appear HLA-restricted.

Primers included in the PCR were 60 Vbeta and 13 Jbeta primers. TCRdb keeps only in-frame clones here, not all; method: immunoSEQ multiplex PCR. The sample shows more than 150,000 clones, around four fifths of them seen only once. Germline V gene data show CDR1 as LGHNA and CDR2 as YSLEER. The trim removed 0 bases at V and 5 bases at J, leaving 14 bases unmatched. CDR3 length: 18 residues. This TCR derives from a woman between 25 and 40 years old in good health and CMV-seronegative. Sequenced: PBMCs. The rearrangement uses TRBV4-3 and TRBJ1-1, with TRBD1 matching over 8 bases. CDR3 sequence reads: CASSQETAGGAGWTEAFF. CDR3 nucleotides: TGCGCCAGCAGCCAAGAGACGGCAGGGGGCGCGGGTTGGACTGAAGCTTTCTTT.